These T cell receptor beta chains were read from a single sample in a study of blood T cell repertoires in COVID-19. Measured with immunoSEQ multiplex PCR; TCRdb has only the in-frame clones, and not every one. The sample records about 39,000 clones, 75% to 90% being singletons. The sample was peripheral blood. These receptors all come from a man aged 60 to 75 with acute or convalescent COVID-19. CDR3s include the opening cysteine and the closing phenylalanine or tryptophan. D genes are given only for firm matches. The listing skips clone size in some rows; elsewhere it reads once, few, many or a size class.

size,D,J,V,DNA,CDR3
-,TRBD2,TRBJ2-7,TRBV19,TGTGCCAGTAGTAACGGACTAGCGGGGGCCACCTACGAGCAGTACTTC,CASSNGLAGATYEQYF
-,-,TRBJ1-1,TRBV3-1/TRBV3-2,TGTGCCAGCAGATCAGGGGCCCCATTGAACACTGAAGCTTTCTTT,CASRSGAPLNTEAFF
-,TRBD2,TRBJ2-2,TRBV2,TGTGCCAGCGGCGGGAGGGCCGTCACCGGGGAGCTGTTTTTT,CASGGRAVTGELFF
-,-,TRBJ2-1,TRBV18,TGTGCCAGCTCACCAACGGGGTACAATGAGCAGTTCTTC,CASSPTGYNEQFF
medium-sized,-,TRBJ2-6,TRBV4-3,TGCGCCAGCAGCCAAGATCTGGCATTTTCTGGGGCCAACGTCCTGACTTTC,CASSQDLAFSGANVLTF
-,TRBD2,TRBJ2-3,TRBV7-3,TGTGCCAGCAGTCCGGGACTAGGTTCGGCAGATACGCAGTATTTT,CASSPGLGSADTQYF
-,TRBD1,TRBJ2-7,TRBV9,TGTGCCAGCAGCCCAGCCGGCCGGACAGGGTCCTACGAGCAGTACTTC,CASSPAGRTGSYEQYF
-,-,TRBJ1-2,TRBV11-2,TGTGCCAGCAGCCCGGGGGGCCTCTTAGGATATGGCTACACCTTC,CASSPGGLLGYGYTF
-,TRBD1,TRBJ1-2,TRBV6-5,TGTGCCAGCAGTTACTCAGACCAGGGGGGAGGCTACACCTTC,CASSYSDQGGGYTF
-,TRBD1,TRBJ2-3,TRBV6-5,TGTGCCAGGGATAAGGGACAGGGGGGGACAGATACGCAGTATTTT,CARDKGQGGTDTQYF
-,-,TRBJ2-7,TRBV12-3/TRBV12-4,TGTGCCAGCAGTTCGCAGGGTAAAGGGCAGTACTTC,CASSSQGKGQYF
-,-,TRBJ1-2,TRBV19,TGTGCCAGTAGTAGCCACAGGGAATGGTTGGATGGCTACACCTTC,CASSSHREWLDGYTF
-,TRBD1,TRBJ1-1,TRBV5-1,TGCGCCAGCAGCTCCCGGACAGGGACCTTAGCTGAAGCTTTCTTT,CASSSRTGTLAEAFF
-,-,TRBJ2-5,TRBV5-1,TGCGCCAGCAGCTTGGCCCAGGCCCAAGAGACCCAGTACTTC,CASSLAQAQETQYF
-,-,TRBJ2-3,TRBV20-1,TGCAGTGCTAGAGTTCGGGATACGCAGTATTTT,CSARVRDTQYF
-,-,TRBJ2-2,TRBV19,TGTGCCAGCACCCGGGGGACTTTCGGGGAGCTGTTTTTT,CASTRGTFGELFF
once,-,TRBJ2-4,TRBV19,TGTGCCAGTAGTATAGCTTTAACAGGGATTGGCATTCAGTACTTC,CASSIALTGIGIQYF
-,TRBD2,TRBJ2-1,TRBV6-5,TGTGCCAGCAGCTTTTCTAGCGGGTCCTACAATGAGCAGTTCTTC,CASSFSSGSYNEQFF
-,-,TRBJ1-5,TRBV6-6,TGTGCCAGCAGAATAGGGGTTTCGGGTCAGCCCCAGCATTTT,CASRIGVSGQPQHF
-,TRBD1,TRBJ1-2,TRBV24-1,TGTGCCACCAGTGCCTCGACAGGGTTCCATGGCTACACCTTC,CATSASTGFHGYTF
-,-,TRBJ1-1,TRBV3-1/TRBV3-2,TGTGCCAGCAGCCGAGTTGTTGGGGAGGACACTGAAGCTTTCTTT,CASSRVVGEDTEAFF
-,-,TRBJ2-3,TRBV10-2,TGCGCCACGATGACCCAGGGGGGAGGCACAGATACGCAGTATTTT,CATMTQGGGTDTQYF
-,-,TRBJ1-3,TRBV10-2,TGCGCCAGCCTTGAATCAGGGGTTCCTAGCTCTGGAAACACCATATATTTT,CASLESGVPSSGNTIYF
-,-,TRBJ1-3,TRBV13,TGTGCCAGCAGCCTCCAAGGGGGCTCTGGAAACACCATATATTTT,CASSLQGGSGNTIYF
few,-,TRBJ1-6,TRBV5-4,TGTGCCAGCAGCGCCACAGGACCAGGTTCACCCCTCCACTTT,CASSATGPGSPLHF
-,-,TRBJ1-2,TRBV6-6,TGTGCCAGCACCCTCACAGAGGGGGATAACTATGGCTACACCTTC,CASTLTEGDNYGYTF
-,TRBD1,TRBJ2-1,TRBV24-1,TGTGCCACCAGTGACACGACAGGGCCTGAGCAGTTCTTC,CATSDTTGPEQFF
-,TRBD2,TRBJ2-1,TRBV4-3,TGCGCCAGCAGCCTAGGACTAGCGGGGGGGCCTGGGAATGAGCAGTTCTTC,CASSLGLAGGPGNEQFF
-,TRBD1,TRBJ2-7,TRBV3-1/TRBV3-2,TGTGCCAGCAGCCCCTGGGACAGGAAATACGAGCAGTACTTC,CASSPWDRKYEQYF
-,TRBD1,TRBJ1-3,TRBV20-1,TGCAGTGCTAGTGACAGGGGGATCAACACCATATATTTT,CSASDRGINTIYF
-,TRBD2,TRBJ2-3,TRBV28,TGTGCCAGCAGTTTGGGGGCTCTAGCGGGGAAGTTCTTGGATACGCAGTATTTT,CASSLGALAGKFLDTQYF
-,TRBD1,TRBJ2-2,TRBV6-6,TGTGCCAGCAGTTCTGGGACAGGGGACACCGGGGAGCTGTTTTTT,CASSSGTGDTGELFF
-,TRBD1,TRBJ2-5,TRBV19,TGTGCCAGCCGAACGACAGGGGGCTTGGGGGAGACCCAGTACTTC,CASRTTGGLGETQYF
-,-,TRBJ1-2,TRBV27,TGTGCCAGCAGTTTAGACTGGAGGATTAACTATGGCTACACCTTC,CASSLDWRINYGYTF
-,TRBD2,TRBJ2-1,TRBV7-3,TGTGCCAGCAGCTTAATGGGGCGGGGGGATGAGCAGTTCTTC,CASSLMGRGDEQFF
-,TRBD1,TRBJ1-5,TRBV18,TGTGCCAGCTCACCACTGGGACAGGGGGCCCAGCCCCAGCATTTT,CASSPLGQGAQPQHF
-,TRBD1,TRBJ2-1,TRBV9,TGTGCCAGCAGGGGACAGGGCGGACCTCTAAGCTCCTACAATGAGCAGTTCTTC,CASRGQGGPLSSYNEQFF
-,-,TRBJ2-5,TRBV12-3/TRBV12-4,TGTGCCAGCAGTTGGACAGCCCAAGAGACCCAGTACTTC,CASSWTAQETQYF
-,-,TRBJ2-1,TRBV19,TGTGCCAGTAGTGCACCGTCGGGGGGCCGCCCCAATGAGCAGTTCTTC,CASSAPSGGRPNEQFF
-,-,TRBJ1-5,TRBV24-1,TGTGCCACCCCAAAAGAGAGGGAATCCGCAGCAGCTCAACAGCCCCAGCATTTT,CATPKERESAAAQQPQHF
-,TRBD1,TRBJ1-1,TRBV7-9,TGTGCCAGCACCATACAGGGGGCGCGTACTGAAGCTTTCTTT,CASTIQGARTEAFF
-,-,TRBJ2-5,TRBV6-5,TGTGCCAGCGTAGCGGCCCAAGAGACCCAGTACTTC,CASVAAQETQYF
-,-,TRBJ1-5,TRBV19,TGTGCCAGTAGTATACAGGGTGATCAGCCCCAGCATTTT,CASSIQGDQPQHF
-,TRBD1,TRBJ2-7,TRBV18,TGTGCCAGCTTGCCGGACAGGGGCCACGAGCAGTACTTC,CASLPDRGHEQYF
-,-,TRBJ2-1,TRBV5-1,TGCGCCAGCAGCTTGGAGGGAGCGGTCTACAATGAGCAGTTCTTC,CASSLEGAVYNEQFF
-,-,TRBJ1-3,TRBV28,TGTGCCAGCCGGGCGGGCCCAGAGGGTGGAAACACCATATATTTT,CASRAGPEGGNTIYF
-,TRBD1,TRBJ2-1,TRBV2,TGTGCCAGCATTCAAAGACAGGGATCCTACAATGAGCAGTTCTTC,CASIQRQGSYNEQFF
-,TRBD1,TRBJ2-7,TRBV6-2/TRBV6-3,TGTGCCAGCAGTTCCTCCCGGACAGGCTCCTACGAGCAGTACTTC,CASSSSRTGSYEQYF
once,-,TRBJ2-7,TRBV28,TGTGCCAGCACGCAGGGGAACGAGCAGTACTTC,CASTQGNEQYF
-,-,TRBJ2-1,TRBV4-2,TGTGCCAGCAGCCAAGGTGGAGTGGGGCGGGGCAACTACAATGAGCAGTTCTTC,CASSQGGVGRGNYNEQFF
-,TRBD1,TRBJ1-2,TRBV10-2,TGCGCCAGCTCCCCAGGGGGCACCTATGGCTACACCTTC,CASSPGGTYGYTF
-,-,TRBJ1-1,TRBV13,TGTGCCAGCAGCGCACCGGGACTCCGCCGGACTGAAGCTTTCTTT,CASSAPGLRRTEAFF